A single sample gave rise to the 21 T cell receptor beta chains below, sequenced in a study of CD8 T cells in ankylosing spondylitis. From the 5' RACE reads, TCRdb called clonotypes with MiXCR, one entry per CDR3 protein. The sample lists under 950,000 distinct CDR3 sequences, around a fifth seen once, with under 20% in the top ten. Whole-study results and caveats: What appeared characteristic of ankylosing spondylitis blood was a TCR beta motif of under 10 highly homologous variants.

The antigens for these receptors are not known. The source material was blood, either unsorted or a sorted T cell fraction (not recorded which). The receptors shown here come from a male donor with ankylosing spondylitis.

This clonotype was seen a few times. The chain recombines TRBV20-1 with TRBJ2-7, with D hard to call. Per the germline V gene, CDR1 is DFQATT and CDR2 is SNEGSKA (reference sequence). V lost 0 bases, J lost 3 bases, and 6 bases lay in between. The length of the CDR3 is 12 residues. CDR3 DNA sequence: TGCAGTGCTAGAGACCTGTACTACGAGCAGTACTTC. It specifies CSARDLYYEQYF.

This clonotype was seen only a few times. V is TRBV11-2 and J is TRBJ2-1; TRBD2 might be the D (7 bases). V was shortened by 3 bases and J by 8 bases, with 26 bases between the two germline ends. This CDR3 comprises 18 residues. CDR1 SGHAT and CDR2 FQNNGV come from the germline V gene. CDR3 residues: CASSFPWLTRRGGDEQFF. The CDR3 nucleotides are TGTGCCAGCAGCTTCCCATGGTTAACTAGGAGGGGGGGCGATGAGCAGTTCTTC.

This clonotype was counted a few times. The V gene is TRBV2, the J gene TRBJ2-7; 7 nucleotides match TRBD2. Trimming at V came to 3 bases and at J to 0 bases, leaving 2 bases not matched to a gene. The germline V gene encodes CDR1 SNHLY and CDR2 FYNNEI. This CDR3 region has 14 residues. The CDR3 region has the DNA TGTGCCAGCAGTGACGGGGGGAGCTCCTACGAGCAGTACTTC. Translated, it gives CASSDGGSSYEQYF.

This clonotype was seen a few times. The chain employs TRBV29-1 and TRBJ2-1; 7 positions agree with TRBD2. J gave up 4 bases and V 7 bases, and 13 bases lay outside the gene matches. The CDR3 has 15 residues. Germline V gene sequence: CDR1 SQVTM, CDR2 ANQGSEA. DNA of the CDR3: TGCAGCGCGAGCGGGAAGGGGTCTGGTTACAATGAGCAGTTCTTC. It yields the protein CSASGKGSGYNEQFF.

This chain joins TRBV3-1 and TRBJ1-1; D may be TRBD1 (5 bases). This CDR3 contains 17 residues. Trimming took off 0 bases at V and 0 bases at J, with 14 bases between the two ends. Germline V CDR1 and CDR2: LGHDT, YNNKEL (reference sequence). This CDR3 is CASSQEFGRVMNTEAFF. CDR3 sequence (DNA): TGTGCCAGCAGCCAAGAGTTCGGCAGGGTCATGAACACTGAAGCTTTCTTT.

The table lists this clonotype with a few counts. The chain joins TRBV6-1 to TRBJ1-4; D remains ambiguous. This CDR3 is built from 16 residues. V was trimmed by 6 bases and J by 7 bases, leaving 21 bases between them. The germline V gene has CDR1 MNHNS and CDR2 SASEGT. CDR3 residues: CASRTRMAERGEKLFF. CDR3 bases: TGTGCCAGCAGGACCAGGATGGCAGAGAGAGGTGAAAAACTGTTTTTT.

This clonotype was observed a few times. This rearrangement joins TRBV11-2 to TRBJ2-4; D is perhaps TRBD2 (7 bases). This CDR3 contains 16 residues. The ends were cut back, 1 base at V and 8 bases at J, with 18 bases in the middle. Germline V gene sequence: CDR1 SGHAT, CDR2 FQNNGV. The CDR3 region is CASSLVGGRGGDIQYF. Here the CDR3 DNA reads TGTGCCAGCAGCTTAGTCGGGGGGCGCGGGGGTGACATTCAGTACTTC.

V and J are TRBV20-1 and TRBJ2-7, with TRBD2 matching 9 bases. The junction had 5 bases not matched to a gene; V was cut back by 2 bases and J by 0 bases. The CDR3 covers 15 residues. CDR1 and CDR2 from the germline V gene are DFQATT and SNEGSKA (reference sequence). The CDR3 coding sequence is TGCAGTGCTAGAAGCAGCGGGAGGAGCTCCTACGAGCAGTACTTC. It yields the protein CSARSSGRSSYEQYF.

This clonotype has a handful of counts. This sequence joins TRBV7-6 and TRBJ2-2, with 10 bases matching TRBD1. This CDR3 contains 16 residues. Germline trimming cut 5 bases from V and 4 bases from J; bases unmatched to any gene: 7. CDR1 is SGHVS and CDR2 is FNYEAQ in the germline V gene. The CDR3 DNA follows: TGTGCCAGCAGCCAAAGGGACAGGGGCGGCACCGGGGAGCTGTTTTTT. Translated: CASSQRDRGGTGELFF.

The chain employs TRBV29-1 and TRBJ2-7; D may match TRBD1 or TRBD2 (5 bases each). Germline CDR1 SQVTM, CDR2 ANQGSEA. The CDR3 consists of 11 residues. Trimming took off 6 bases at V and 0 bases at J, with 6 bases between the two ends. The CDR3 protein is CSVGTSYEQYF. Here the CDR3 DNA reads TGCAGCGTAGGGACCTCCTACGAGCAGTACTTC.

The chain uses TRBV15 and TRBJ2-5; D gene unclear. The V gene lost 3 bases and the J gene lost 6 bases, with 11 bases spanning the gap. The CDR3 covers 13 residues. CDR1 LNHNV and CDR2 YYDKDF come from the germline V gene (reference sequence). CDR3 sequence reads: CATSRSGIQTQYF. The CDR3 DNA is TGTGCCACCAGCAGGAGTGGCATTCAGACCCAGTACTTC.

Only one count was recorded for this clonotype. Compared with germline, one end of the junction differs, possibly owing to a read error. The chain uses TRBV20-1 and TRBJ2-7; D is unclear. CDR1 is DFQATT, CDR2 SNEGSKA, per germline (reference sequence). The CDR3 is 17 residues long. CDR3 in amino acids: CCARDHTATWVSYEQYF. The CDR3 DNA follows: TGCTGTGCTAGAGACCATACCGCCACTTGGGTCTCCTACGAGCAGTACTTC.

This clonotype was recorded at least ten times. The chain uses TRBV12-3 or TRBV12-4 and TRBJ2-7; D is uncertain. CDR3 length: 14 amino acids. V was pared by 0 bases and J by 4 bases, with 10 bases between. The DNA for the CDR3 is TGTGCCAGCAGTTTAGCTATAGGCTCTTACGAGCAGTACTTC. It codes for CASSLAIGSYEQYF.

This rearrangement joins TRBV7-6 to TRBJ2-7, with 8 bases lining up with TRBD1. Germline-derived CDR1 and CDR2 are SGHVS and FNYEAQ. CDR3 length equals 16 residues. The ends lost 5 bases at V and 3 bases at J; junction bases unmatched: 12. The CDR3 is CASSPGGLAAHYEQYF. CDR3 sequence (DNA): TGTGCCAGCAGCCCAGGGGGCTTAGCGGCCCACTACGAGCAGTACTTC. Filled out from reference TRBV7-6 and TRBJ2-7, the complete variable domain reads GAGVSQSPRYKVTKRGQDVALRCDPISGHVSLYWYRQALGQGPEFLTYFNYEAQQDKSGLPNDRFSAERPEGSISTLTIQRTEQRDSAMYRCASSPGGLAAHYEQYFGPGTRLTVT.

This clonotype showed up just a few times. The chain has TRBV11-3 and TRBJ1-1; 8 nucleotides align to TRBD1. This CDR3 has 11 residues. CDR1 is SGHNT, CDR2 YENEEA, per germline. V gave up 6 bases and J gave up 11 bases; unmatched junction bases: 5. The CDR3 is CASRATGDAFF. CDR3 DNA sequence: TGTGCCAGCAGGGCGACAGGGGATGCTTTCTTT.

The V and J genes are TRBV15 and TRBJ2-7; D remains unclear. Between the trimmed V and J ends, which lost 4 bases and 2 bases, there was a span of 9 bases. From germline, CDR1 is LNHNV and CDR2 YYDKDF (reference sequence). The CDR3 totals 13 residues. CDR3 region: CATSTGSAYEQYF. The CDR3 region has the DNA TGTGCCACCAGCACCGGCAGTGCCTACGAGCAGTACTTC. Looking up the rest from reference TRBV15 and TRBJ2-7 gives the full variable domain: DAMVIQNPRYQVTQFGKPVTLSCSQTLNHNVMYWYQQKSSQAPKLLFHYYDKDFNNEADTPDNFQSRRPNTSFCFLDIRSPGLGDTAMYLCATSTGSAYEQYFGPGTRLTVT.

This clonotype was observed a handful of times. V is TRBV27 and J is TRBJ1-1; 7 bases are shared with TRBD1. CDR1 and CDR2 (germline): MNHEY, SMNVEV (reference sequence). The CDR3 runs 16 residues. With 3 bases clipped from V and 1 base from J, the junction kept 8 bases outside the gene matches. The CDR3 DNA reads TGTGCCAGCAGTTTGGTTGGCAGGGGGGCGAACACTGAAGCTTTCTTT. Encoded protein: CASSLVGRGANTEAFF.

V usage is TRBV29-1 and J usage is TRBJ1-5; D remains ambiguous. Germline V gives CDR1 SQVTM, CDR2 ANQGSEA. Trimming pared 4 bases from V and 6 bases from J, leaving 10 bases between. CDR3 length equals 12 residues. For the CDR3, the DNA is TGCAGCGTTGGGGAGGGTGGTCAGCCCCAGCATTTT. Its protein product is CSVGEGGQPQHF.

The CDR3 protein is CASSSRDAPRGAFF. The CDR3 DNA reads as TGTGCCAGCAGCTCCCGGGACGCCCCGAGGGGAGCTTTCTTT. The chain recombines TRBV7-9 with TRBJ1-1, with TRBD1 as a possible D gene (5 bases). Germline V CDR1 and CDR2: SEHNR, FQNEAQ (reference sequence). This CDR3 contains 14 residues. Trimming stripped 4 bases from V and 10 bases from J, with 19 bases between. Drawing the rest from reference TRBV7-9 and TRBJ1-1, the complete variable domain is DTGVSQNPRHKITKRGQNVTFRCDPISEHNRLYWYRQTLGQGPEFLTYFQNEAQLEKSRLLSDRFSAERPKGSFSTLEIQRTEQGDSAMYLCASSSRDAPRGAFFGQGTRLTVV.

The chain couples TRBV20-1 to TRBJ2-1; no definite D call. The germline gives CDR1 DFQATT, CDR2 SNEGSKA (reference sequence). CDR3 length equals 14 residues. V shed 0 bases and J shed 6 bases, with 12 bases lying between them. CDR3 sequence: CSARDPVIANEQFF. CDR3 in DNA: TGCAGTGCTAGAGATCCTGTAATCGCCAATGAGCAGTTCTTC.

This clonotype occurred once. J is TRBJ1-1 and V is TRBV6-5; the match to TRBD1 covers 9 bases. The CDR3 is made up of 16 amino acids. Trimming cost V 3 bases and J 4 bases; bases outside gene matches: 9. The germline V gene encodes CDR1 MNHEY and CDR2 SVGAGI. CDR3 residues: CASSYTPGQGGTEAFF. The CDR3 DNA sequence: TGTGCCAGCAGTTATACCCCGGGACAGGGCGGCACTGAAGCTTTCTTT.